This T cell receptor (beta chain) stems from a study of blood T cell repertoires in COVID-19. Across the study: The United States, Italy and Spain were the sources of the acute and convalescent COVID-19 samples. The analysed material was cDNA or gDNA that came from T cells, B-cell-depleted T cells, or PBMCs.

Enrollment of patients from Seattle took place during active infection, with longitudinal follow-up. How the authors handled the data: Reference gene primers were amplified, and this amplification served to estimate nucleated cell counts. TCRdb keeps only in-frame clones here, not all; method: immunoSEQ multiplex PCR. The V and J calls and clone size were taken over from that table, and D and trimming were inferred from the DNA. The repertoire holds 200,000 to 300,000 clones, with roughly 88% as singletons. Trimming at V came to 0 bases and at J to 4 bases, leaving 6 bases not matched to a gene. Germline V gene data show CDR1 as SGDLS and CDR2 as YYNGEE. The CDR3 has 17 residues.

The sequencing sample was made of peripheral blood. This chain links TRBV9 with TRBJ2-1, with 11 bases matching TRBD2. The receptor was isolated from a woman in her twenties or thirties with COVID-19, enrolled during active disease. The CDR3 region has the DNA TGTGCCAGCAGCGTAGTGGGTGGGACTAGCGGATACAATGAGCAGTTCTTC. As protein: CASSVVGGTSGYNEQFF.